The 5 T cell receptor beta chains presented below share a single source sample, sequenced in a study of CD8 T cell repertoires and HIV-1 epitope variants (dated by TCRdb to 2018 to 2020). These receptors are not linked to any known antigen. The library was made by the immunoSEQ multiplex PCR assay. TCRdb limited this immuneACCESS table to in-frame rearrangements with V and J called. A share of clones is missing; checked studies link under half to unresolved V genes, and the rest is unexplained. The sample table holds around 4,800 clones, of which under 70% were seen once. Clones ranked in the top ten supply about 42% of the sample. Sequencing was carried out using cultured CD8+ T cells derived from PBMCs. The source is a male donor with HIV.

This clone was counted a single time. The chain combines TRBV9 with TRBJ1-3, with D hard to call. This CDR3 is built from 13 residues. Germline CDR1 SGDLS, CDR2 YYNGEE. Between the trimmed V and J ends, which lost 4 bases and 3 bases, there was a span of 8 bases. CDR3 bases: TGTGCCAGCAGCTCAGTCAGTGGAAACACCATATATTTT. It codes for CASSSVSGNTIYF.

This chain links TRBV27 with TRBJ1-3; D not resolved. Germline V gene sequence: CDR1 MNHEY, CDR2 SMNVEV (reference sequence). Trimming took off 2 bases at V and 0 bases at J, with 5 bases between the two ends. The CDR3 covers 14 residues. CDR3 bases: TGTGCCAGCAGTTTAGGTGTCTCTGGAAACACCATATATTTT. Protein sequence: CASSLGVSGNTIYF.

The chain links TRBV19 to TRBJ2-1; 10 nucleotides line up with TRBD1. V lost 7 bases, J lost 4 bases, and 4 bases stayed unmatched. Looked up from germline, CDR1 is LNHDA and CDR2 is SQIVND (reference sequence). The CDR3 totals 14 residues. DNA of the CDR3: TGTGCCAGTACGGGACAGGGGACTTACAATGAGCAGTTCTTC. Residues: CASTGQGTYNEQFF.

This rearrangement joins TRBV19 to TRBJ2-7, with a weak D call TRBD1 (5 bases). CDR3 size: 15 residues. Germline V gene sequence: CDR1 LNHDA, CDR2 SQIVND (reference sequence). Trimming pared 3 bases from V and 1 base from J, leaving 13 bases between. The CDR3 nucleotides read TGTGCCAGTAGTATTGGCTCAGGGCTTTCCTACGAGCAGTACTTC. It specifies CASSIGSGLSYEQYF.

This clone came up a few times. The genes are TRBV30 and TRBJ1-3; no definite D call. This CDR3 is 15 amino acids long. Germline V gene sequence: CDR1 GTSNPN, CDR2 SVGIG (reference sequence). Trimming pared 0 bases from V and 0 bases from J, leaving 9 bases between. Here the CDR3 reads CAWSVDSSSGNTIYF. CDR3 DNA: TGTGCCTGGAGTGTAGACTCCAGCTCTGGAAACACCATATATTTT. The whole variable domain, filled in from reference TRBV30 and TRBJ1-3, reads SQTIHQWPATLVQPVGSPLSLECTVEGTSNPNLYWYRQAAGRGLQLLFYSVGIGQISSEVPQNLSASRPQDRQFILSSKKLLLSDSGFYLCAWSVDSSSGNTIYFGEGSWLTVV.